The sequence of this T cell receptor beta chain was determined in a study of identical twins. V gave up 1 base and J gave up 4 bases, with 7 bases separating them. CDR1 is MDHEN and CDR2 is SYDVKM in the germline V gene. CDR3 length equals 13 residues. Points from the study as a whole: There was more out-of-frame TCR alpha sharing in monozygotic twins than models estimated. Less excess twin sharing appeared in beta out-of-frame sequences.

One entry per CDR3 protein, called by TCRdb with MiXCR from the 5' RACE reads. Among some 250,000 distinct CDR3 sequences, 10% to 15% were seen once, and the ten largest hold 3.5% to 5%. In the case of this clonotype: What it binds is unknown.

This sample also appeared in a second study, on yellow fever vaccine responses in identical twins. That study reports: A vaccine T cell response that seemed partly convergent and partly personalized was reported in twins.

Sample: memory (CD45RO+) T cells sorted from blood. The rearrangement links TRBV28 to TRBJ1-2; D unresolved. The origin of this receptor is a woman aged 18-30 years in good health. In DNA, the CDR3 is TGTGCCAGCAGTTTATCGTTCTCCTATGGCTACACCTTC. It is translated as CASSLSFSYGYTF.